What follows are 11 T cell receptor beta chains derived from one specimen sequenced in a study of graft-versus-host responses after intestinal transplantation. Assay used: immunoSEQ multiplex PCR; TCRdb lists only in-frame clones, some missing. This sample has almost 85,000 clones, with roughly 91% found just once. Their cognate antigens are unknown. Sequences were derived from unstimulated CD4+ T cells sorted from spleen or lymph node cells, sampled before intestinal transplant. These receptors were collected from a human donor who received an intestinal transplant.

The chain has TRBV29-1 and TRBJ1-1; no clear D. Germline CDR1 SQVTM, CDR2 ANQGSEA. The CDR3 runs 13 residues. The V gene lost 4 bases and the J gene lost 0 bases, with 9 bases spanning the gap. The CDR3 loop reads CSVAPGLNTEAFF. In DNA form, the CDR3 reads TGCAGCGTTGCACCGGGATTGAACACTGAAGCTTTCTTT.

The chain uses TRBV15 and TRBJ1-4; no reliable D call. Trimming removed 2 bases from V and 2 bases from J, with 3 bases in between. CDR3 length equals 13 residues. Germline values: CDR1 LNHNV, CDR2 YYDKDF (reference sequence). CDR3 sequence (DNA): TGTGCCACCAGCAGACCGACTAATGAAAAACTGTTTTTT. Residues: CATSRPTNEKLFF.

V is TRBV27 and J is TRBJ2-7, with 12 bases matching TRBD2. Germline CDR1 and CDR2: MNHEY and SMNVEV (reference sequence). V lost 5 bases to trimming and J lost 9 bases; unmatched junction nucleotides: 11. The CDR3 contains 15 residues. CDR3 DNA sequence: TGTGCCAGCAGTCCCCGGACTAGCGGGGCCCAAGGGCAGTACTTC. Its protein is CASSPRTSGAQGQYF.

This chain joins TRBV15 and TRBJ2-3; D gene unclear. With 1 base removed from V and 1 base from J, the gap between germline ends came to 12 bases. This CDR3 is built from 16 residues. The germline gives CDR1 LNHNV, CDR2 YYDKDF (reference sequence). The DNA of the CDR3 is TGTGCCACCAGCAGAGTTCTGGCAGGTGGCACAGATACGCAGTATTTT. Translated, it gives CATSRVLAGGTDTQYF.

This clone appeared once. This chain joins TRBV2 and TRBJ1-4; maybe TRBD1 (6 bases). Trimming removed 8 bases from V and 3 bases from J, with 16 bases in between. The CDR3 is 15 residues long. Per germline, CDR1 SNHLY and CDR2 FYNNEI. The CDR3 region has the DNA TGTGCCAGCCTCGAAAGGGGACAATCTAATGAAAAACTGTTTTTT. Translated, it gives CASLERGQSNEKLFF. Based on the CDR3 plus reference TRBV2 and TRBJ1-4, the full variable domain is EPEVTQTPSHQVTQMGQEVILRCVPISNHLYFYWYRQILGQKVEFLVSFYNNEISEKSEIFDDQFSVERPDGSNFTLKIRSTKLEDSAMYFCASLERGQSNEKLFFGSGTQLSVL.

The CDR3 nucleotides read TGCGCCAGCAGCCCCCCCTTGAACACCGGGGAGCTGTTTTTT. Protein product: CASSPPLNTGELFF. The J gene is TRBJ2-2, the V gene TRBV4-1; D gene ambiguous. Germline-derived CDR1 and CDR2 are MGHRA and YSYEKL. The CDR3 runs 14 residues. V dropped 4 bases and J dropped 1 base, with 7 bases sitting between them.

The chain uses TRBV12-5 and TRBJ1-2; D gene uncertain. Germline CDR1 and CDR2: LGHNT and FRNRAP. V lost 6 bases and J 8 bases, leaving 19 bases between the germline ends. There are 14 residues in the CDR3. This CDR3 is CASGTGLPWVGYTF. The CDR3 DNA reads as TGTGCTAGTGGAACTGGACTCCCGTGGGTCGGCTACACCTTC.

The chain combines TRBV7-9 with TRBJ2-7, with 9 nucleotides matching TRBD1. V lost 4 bases, J lost 12 bases, and 7 bases stayed unmatched. Germline V gene sequence: CDR1 SEHNR, CDR2 FQNEAQ (reference sequence). The CDR3 covers 12 residues. Here the CDR3 reads CASSSGQGRPYF. The CDR3 DNA is TGTGCCAGCAGCTCCGGACAGGGGAGACCGTACTTC.

V gene TRBV30 combines with J gene TRBJ1-4, with TRBD1 as a possible D gene (6 bases). The CDR3 spans 16 residues. With 0 bases removed from V and 0 bases from J, the gap between germline ends came to 11 bases. CDR1 GTSNPN and CDR2 SVGIG come from the germline V gene (reference sequence). CDR3 DNA: TGTGCCTGGAGTGTACCTGGGGGCGCAACTAATGAAAAACTGTTTTTT. Amino acid sequence: CAWSVPGGATNEKLFF.

This chain joins TRBV29-1 and TRBJ1-2; D is uncertain. Germline V gives CDR1 SQVTM, CDR2 ANQGSEA. CDR3 size: 11 residues. V was clipped by 4 bases and J by 9 bases, with 12 bases between them. The CDR3: CSVALANSYTF. In nucleotides, the CDR3 is TGCAGCGTTGCTTTGGCAAACAGCTACACCTTC.

The rearrangement links TRBV7-9 to TRBJ2-3, with a tentative D call TRBD1 (6 bases). Trimming shortened V by 6 bases and J by 0 bases, and 19 bases separated the two germline ends. Per the germline V gene, CDR1 is SEHNR and CDR2 is FQNEAQ (reference sequence). There are 17 residues in the CDR3. The CDR3 bases are TGTGCCAGCAGTCACATGACAGGAACAGCTAGCACAGATACGCAGTATTTT. Translating it yields CASSHMTGTASTDTQYF. The whole variable domain, filled in from reference TRBV7-9 and TRBJ2-3, reads DTGVSQNPRHKITKRGQNVTFRCDPISEHNRLYWYRQTLGQGPEFLTYFQNEAQLEKSRLLSDRFSAERPKGSFSTLEIQRTEQGDSAMYLCASSHMTGTASTDTQYFGPGTRLTVL.